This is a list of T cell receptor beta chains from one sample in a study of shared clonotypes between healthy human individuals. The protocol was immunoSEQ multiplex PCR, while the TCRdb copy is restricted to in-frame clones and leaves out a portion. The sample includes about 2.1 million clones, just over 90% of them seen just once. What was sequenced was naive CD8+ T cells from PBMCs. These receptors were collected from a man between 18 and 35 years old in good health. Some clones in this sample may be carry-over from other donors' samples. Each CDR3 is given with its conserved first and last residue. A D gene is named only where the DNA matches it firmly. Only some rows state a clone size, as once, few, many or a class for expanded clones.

cdr3_nt: TGTGCCAGCAAAAGAACCGACAGGGGATTCACTGAAGCTTTCTTT
cdr3_aa: CASKRTDRGFTEAFF
v_call: TRBV6-1
clone_size: .
j_call: TRBJ1-1
d_call: TRBD1

cdr3_nt: TGCGCCAGCAGCTTGGAGATGGGGAGCTCCTACGAGCAGTACTTC
cdr3_aa: CASSLEMGSSYEQYF
v_call: TRBV5-1
clone_size: .
j_call: TRBJ2-7
d_call: .

cdr3_nt: TGCGCCAGCAGCCAAATAGGGGGAGTGGCGGGCACAGATACGCAGTATTTT
cdr3_aa: CASSQIGGVAGTDTQYF
v_call: TRBV4-1
clone_size: .
j_call: TRBJ2-3
d_call: .

cdr3_nt: TGTGCCAGCAGCTTAGGCGCGGGGGGCACCGGGGAGCTGTTTTTT
cdr3_aa: CASSLGAGGTGELFF
v_call: TRBV7-8
clone_size: .
j_call: TRBJ2-2
d_call: TRBD2

cdr3_nt: TGTGCCAGATGGGGGGGAGACAACACCGGGGAGCTGTTTTTT
cdr3_aa: CARWGGDNTGELFF
v_call: TRBV7-9
clone_size: .
j_call: TRBJ2-2
d_call: TRBD2

cdr3_nt: TGCGCCAGCAGCCGGTGGCGGGAGGGTGACGAGACCCAGTACTTC
cdr3_aa: CASSRWREGDETQYF
v_call: TRBV5-1
clone_size: .
j_call: TRBJ2-5
d_call: TRBD2

cdr3_nt: TGTGCCAGCTCACCACCCAGGACAGTCGTGGGTGAAAAACTGTTTTTT
cdr3_aa: CASSPPRTVVGEKLFF
v_call: TRBV18
clone_size: once
j_call: TRBJ1-4
d_call: .

cdr3_nt: TGTGCCAGCAGCTTCGTCGGGTCGTACTACGAGCAGTACTTC
cdr3_aa: CASSFVGSYYEQYF
v_call: TRBV7-9
clone_size: .
j_call: TRBJ2-7
d_call: .

cdr3_nt: TGTGCCAGCAGTGAGCTAGCGGGAAGCACAGATACGCAGTATTTT
cdr3_aa: CASSELAGSTDTQYF
v_call: TRBV25-1
clone_size: .
j_call: TRBJ2-3
d_call: TRBD2

cdr3_nt: TGTGCCAGCAGTTACCAGGTAGCCTCCACCTACGAGCAGTACTTC
cdr3_aa: CASSYQVASTYEQYF
v_call: TRBV6-6
clone_size: .
j_call: TRBJ2-7
d_call: .

cdr3_nt: TGTGCCTGGAGCCCCGCCAGGAGCTTGTACTATGGCTACACCTTC
cdr3_aa: CAWSPARSLYYGYTF
v_call: TRBV30
clone_size: .
j_call: TRBJ1-2
d_call: .

cdr3_nt: TGTGCCAGCAGTCCAGGAAGGCAGCCCCAGCATTTT
cdr3_aa: CASSPGRQPQHF
v_call: TRBV27
clone_size: .
j_call: TRBJ1-5
d_call: .

cdr3_nt: TGTGCCAGCAGCGCAGACTTCTCCTTATCGGCCTACAATGAGCAGTTCTTC
cdr3_aa: CASSADFSLSAYNEQFF
v_call: TRBV9
clone_size: once
j_call: TRBJ2-1
d_call: .

cdr3_nt: TGCGCCAGCAGCTTCACCGGACTGAACAATGAGCAGTTCTTC
cdr3_aa: CASSFTGLNNEQFF
v_call: TRBV5-1
clone_size: .
j_call: TRBJ2-1
d_call: .

cdr3_nt: TGTGCCAGCAGCCGACGGGCTAGCGGGAGCAATGAGCAGTTCTTC
cdr3_aa: CASSRRASGSNEQFF
v_call: TRBV7-2
clone_size: .
j_call: TRBJ2-1
d_call: TRBD2

cdr3_nt: TGCGCCAGCAGCTTGGAGGGACGGCCGTCCTACAATGAGCAGTTCTTC
cdr3_aa: CASSLEGRPSYNEQFF
v_call: TRBV5-1
clone_size: .
j_call: TRBJ2-1
d_call: .

cdr3_nt: TGTGCCAGCAGTTTAGTACTAGCGGGAGGCACAGATACGCAGTATTTT
cdr3_aa: CASSLVLAGGTDTQYF
v_call: TRBV27
clone_size: .
j_call: TRBJ2-3
d_call: TRBD2

cdr3_nt: TGCGCCAGCAGCTTGGACGGGGGCCTCTCCTACGAGCAGTACTTC
cdr3_aa: CASSLDGGLSYEQYF
v_call: TRBV5-1
clone_size: .
j_call: TRBJ2-7
d_call: .

cdr3_nt: TGTGCCAGCATCGGACAGGGCGCGTCGGATGGGGCCAACGTCCTGACTTTC
cdr3_aa: CASIGQGASDGANVLTF
v_call: TRBV25-1
clone_size: .
j_call: TRBJ2-6
d_call: TRBD1

cdr3_nt: TGTGCCAGCGCCTCGACTAGAACTCTGGTCGAGCAGTACTTC
cdr3_aa: CASASTRTLVEQYF
v_call: TRBV6-1
clone_size: .
j_call: TRBJ2-7
d_call: .

cdr3_nt: TGCGCCAGCAGCCAAGAAAGCGGGAGGTCCTACAATGAGCAGTTCTTC
cdr3_aa: CASSQESGRSYNEQFF
v_call: TRBV4-1
clone_size: .
j_call: TRBJ2-1
d_call: TRBD2

cdr3_nt: TGTGTCAGCAGCGTAGGGGCGGGAGCAGTCTACAATGAGCAGTTCTTC
cdr3_aa: CVSSVGAGAVYNEQFF
v_call: TRBV9
clone_size: .
j_call: TRBJ2-1
d_call: TRBD2

cdr3_nt: TGTGCCAGCAGCTTAGCGGTGGCAGGGGGGTTGGGGAACACTGAAGCTTTCTTT
cdr3_aa: CASSLAVAGGLGNTEAFF
v_call: TRBV7-9
clone_size: .
j_call: TRBJ1-1
d_call: TRBD1

cdr3_nt: TGTGCCAGCAGTGTTCCAGGGGGGAAGAACACTGAAGCTTTCTTT
cdr3_aa: CASSVPGGKNTEAFF
v_call: TRBV2
clone_size: .
j_call: TRBJ1-1
d_call: TRBD1

cdr3_nt: TGTGCCAGCAGCGAAAGGGGCGGTCAGCCCCAGCATTTT
cdr3_aa: CASSERGGQPQHF
v_call: TRBV14
clone_size: once
j_call: TRBJ1-5
d_call: .

cdr3_nt: TGTGCCAGCAGCGGCCCATCTCCTTATGAGCAGTTCTTC
cdr3_aa: CASSGPSPYEQFF
v_call: TRBV9
clone_size: .
j_call: TRBJ2-1
d_call: .

cdr3_nt: TGCAGCGTTAAGGTCGGCTTGCCTGACGAGCAGTACTTC
cdr3_aa: CSVKVGLPDEQYF
v_call: TRBV29-1
clone_size: .
j_call: TRBJ2-7
d_call: .

cdr3_nt: TGCAGCGTTGATAGCGGACAGGGGGGGACTGAAGCTTTCTTT
cdr3_aa: CSVDSGQGGTEAFF
v_call: TRBV29-1
clone_size: .
j_call: TRBJ1-1
d_call: TRBD1